Below are 8 T cell receptor beta chains sequenced from a single sample in a study of identical twins' blood T cells. TCRdb fed the 5' RACE reads into MiXCR, producing one record per CDR3 protein. The sample consists of a few hundred thousand distinct CDR3 sequences, about 28% of them appearing once. Sequencing was performed on PBMCs. Source of these receptors: a woman between 18 and 50 years old in good health.

This clonotype has only a few counts. This chain links TRBV10-3 with TRBJ2-7; the D gene is possibly TRBD1 (6 bases). V dropped 10 bases and J dropped 6 bases, with 13 bases sitting between them. CDR1 is ENHRY and CDR2 is SYGVKD in the germline V gene. The CDR3 length is 11 residues. The CDR3 is CASRQASEQYF. CDR3 sequence (DNA): TGTGCCAGCAGACAGGCGAGCGAGCAGTACTTC.

This clonotype was counted only a few times. The V call is TRBV5-1, the J call TRBJ1-4, with 9 bases that match TRBD1. This CDR3 region has 15 residues. In germline, CDR1 is SGHRS, CDR2 YFSETQ. J lost 7 bases, V lost 4 bases, and 8 bases had no gene match. This chain's CDR3 is CASSLSGTGREKLFF. As DNA, the CDR3 is TGCGCCAGCAGCCTGTCCGGGACAGGGCGTGAAAAACTGTTTTTT.

This clonotype was seen more than once but under ten times. This CDR3 is CASSQLKRTSGVYNEQFF. The CDR3 DNA sequence: TGTGCCAGCAGCCAGTTGAAACGGACTAGCGGGGTTTACAATGAGCAGTTCTTC. The chain combines TRBV3-1 with TRBJ2-1; 12 nucleotides agree with TRBD2. The junction had 10 bases not matched to a gene; V was cut back by 3 bases and J by 4 bases. The CDR3 consists of 18 residues. The germline CDR1 and CDR2 sequences are LGHDT and YNNKEL (reference sequence).

This rearrangement joins TRBV25-1 to TRBJ1-1, with D perhaps matching TRBD1 (5 bases). The CDR3 totals 15 residues. Looked up from germline, CDR1 is MGHDK and CDR2 is SYGVNS. Deletions cut 5 bases from V and 5 bases from J, with 18 bases between. Here the CDR3 DNA reads TGTGCCAGCAGTCCCCATGCTGGGGGTCGGACTGAAGCTTTCTTT. Translating it yields CASSPHAGGRTEAFF.

The rearrangement links TRBV19 to TRBJ2-3; 8 bases agree with TRBD2. The CDR3 is 16 amino acids. With 9 bases clipped from V and 0 bases from J, the junction kept 11 bases outside the gene matches. Germline lookup yields CDR1 LNHDA and CDR2 SQIVND (reference sequence). CDR3 nucleotides: TGTGCCAGCAGAGGAAGGACTAGCTGGAGCACAGATACGCAGTATTTT. This translates into CASRGRTSWSTDTQYF.

The chain is built from TRBV6-2 or TRBV6-3 and TRBJ1-5; D is uncertain. This CDR3 comprises 18 residues. With 3 bases removed from V and 0 bases from J, the gap between germline ends came to 18 bases. Germline V lookup: CDR1 MNHEY, CDR2 SVGEGT. CDR3 residues: CASSYSARTTYSNQPQHF. Here the CDR3 DNA reads TGTGCCAGCAGTTATTCTGCCAGGACGACGTATAGCAATCAGCCCCAGCATTTT.

The rearrangement uses TRBV2 and TRBJ1-1; D uncertain. The CDR3 is made up of 13 amino acids. Germline V gives CDR1 SNHLY, CDR2 FYNNEI. Trimming stripped 8 bases from V and 3 bases from J, with 13 bases between. CDR3 nucleotide sequence: TGTGCCAGCGAGAAGGAGAGGGACACTGAAGCTTTCTTT. As protein: CASEKERDTEAFF.

V is TRBV7-9 and J is TRBJ2-3, with TRBD2 matching over 10 bases. Germline-derived CDR1 and CDR2 are SEHNR and FQNEAQ (reference sequence). J lost 1 base, V lost 8 bases, and 9 bases had no gene match. The CDR3 length is 16 residues. The CDR3 DNA reads as TGTGCCAGCGGCCCAACTAGCGGGATCCGCACAGATACGCAGTATTTT. It encodes CASGPTSGIRTDTQYF.